A selection of T cell receptor beta chains follows, all from one sample in a study of blood T cell repertoires in COVID-19. Clones were read by immunoSEQ multiplex PCR, and TCRdb kept only the in-frame ones, dropping some. The sample carries approximately 74,000 clones, around 77% recorded once. The specimen was peripheral blood. These receptors were collected from a man in his fifties or sixties with acute or convalescent COVID-19. Each CDR3 is given with its conserved first and last residue. A D gene is named only where the DNA matches it firmly. Clone size is not always given. Where it is, it says once, few, many or a class for expanded clones.

d_gene	v_gene	j_gene	abundance	CDR3nt	CDR3aa
TRBD1	TRBV7-9	TRBJ1-6	.	TGTGCCAGCAGCTCCACAGGGGATTCACCCCTCCACTTT	CASSSTGDSPLHF
.	TRBV5-6	TRBJ2-6	.	TGTGCCAGCAGCTTGTCCTTCGCTGGGGCCAACGTCCTGACTTTC	CASSLSFAGANVLTF
TRBD1	TRBV4-3	TRBJ1-6	once	TGCGCCAGCAGCCAAGATATAACCGGGACAGGGTATTCACCCCTCCACTTT	CASSQDITGTGYSPLHF
.	TRBV19	TRBJ1-2	.	TGTGCCAGTAGTATACCGGGGGTTAACTATGGCTACACCTTC	CASSIPGVNYGYTF
.	TRBV5-8	TRBJ1-4	.	TGTGCCAGCAGCCAGACTTGGGGGGACGAGGAAAAACTGTTTTTT	CASSQTWGDEEKLFF
.	TRBV7-2	TRBJ2-2	.	TGTGCCAGCAGTCCTTGGCGGAGCGGAAGGACCGGGGAGCTGTTTTTT	CASSPWRSGRTGELFF
.	TRBV23-1	TRBJ2-7	.	TGCGCCAGCAGTCAATCGGAGGGGGCTACCTACGAGCAGTACTTC	CASSQSEGATYEQYF
.	TRBV4-2	TRBJ1-4	.	TGTGCCAGCAGCCAAGTGATGGGGGGAACTAATGAAAAACTGTTTTTT	CASSQVMGGTNEKLFF
.	TRBV9	TRBJ2-5	.	TGTGCCAGCAGCCTCCGTGGGGGCGAGACCCAGTACTTC	CASSLRGGETQYF
.	TRBV7-8	TRBJ1-1	.	TGTGCCAGCAGCTTAGCTGGTTGGCCAGGGCACAATAGGGACACTGAAGCTTTCTTT	CASSLAGWPGHNRDTEAFF
TRBD2	TRBV4-2	TRBJ2-1	.	TGTGCCAGCAGCCAAGAACCCTCTAGCGGGGGGGCAAATGAGCAGTTCTTC	CASSQEPSSGGANEQFF
.	TRBV19	TRBJ1-3	.	TGTGCCAGCGATCGGGGAGACTCTGGAAACACCATATATTTT	CASDRGDSGNTIYF
.	TRBV6-6	TRBJ2-3	.	TGTGCCACCATCAGAAGAGGGTTTCGCACAGATACGCAGTATTTT	CATIRRGFRTDTQYF
TRBD1	TRBV4-1	TRBJ2-7	.	TGCGCCAGCAGCCGGGACAGGGGGTACGAGCAGTACTTC	CASSRDRGYEQYF
.	TRBV29-1	TRBJ1-1	.	TGCAGCGTGCGGGGGGGGTACACTGAAGCTTTCTTT	CSVRGGYTEAFF
TRBD1	TRBV5-4	TRBJ2-2	few	TGTGCCAGCAGCCCCGGACAGGGAGGCGCCGGGGAGCTGTTTTTT	CASSPGQGGAGELFF
.	TRBV4-1	TRBJ1-5	.	TGCGCCAGCAGCCAAGAAAGAGATCAGCCCCAGCATTTT	CASSQERDQPQHF
TRBD2	TRBV6-5	TRBJ2-5	.	TGTGCCAGCAGTTACTCGAAAGCGGGGTCCCAAGAGACCCAGTACTTC	CASSYSKAGSQETQYF
TRBD1	TRBV7-8	TRBJ1-1	once	TGTGCCAGCAGAGAACAGGGGGCCTCGAACACTGAAGCTTTCTTT	CASREQGASNTEAFF
TRBD1	TRBV30	TRBJ2-1	.	TGTGCCTGGAGTCGACAGGGGGCTAGGAAAAATGAGCAGTTCTTC	CAWSRQGARKNEQFF
TRBD2	TRBV7-2	TRBJ2-7	few	TGTGCCAGCAGCTTTGCTAGCGGCTCCTACGAGCAGTACTTC	CASSFASGSYEQYF
.	TRBV16	TRBJ1-1	.	TGTGCCAGCAGCCCAGGGGCTGCTAACACTGAAGCTTTCTTT	CASSPGAANTEAFF
TRBD1	TRBV14	TRBJ1-2	.	TGTGCCAGCAGCATCAGGGGGATTCCTAACTATGGCTACACCTTC	CASSIRGIPNYGYTF
.	TRBV6-4	TRBJ1-1	.	TGTGCCAGCAGTGACTCGCCTGCGACTGAAGCTTTCTTT	CASSDSPATEAFF
.	TRBV5-8	TRBJ1-2	.	TGTGCCAGCAGCTTGAACCGGAGGTATGGCTACACCTTC	CASSLNRRYGYTF
.	TRBV7-2	TRBJ1-2	once	TGTGCCAGCAGCTTAGCAGATAATGGGGCCTATGGCTACACCTTC	CASSLADNGAYGYTF
.	TRBV12-3/TRBV12-4	TRBJ1-2	once	TGTGCCAGCACCTGGGGGGGCTATGGCTACACCTTC	CASTWGGYGYTF
TRBD2	TRBV7-9	TRBJ2-1	few	TGTGCCAGCAGCCCCGGGGAGGGCCCGGACAATGAGCAGTTCTTC	CASSPGEGPDNEQFF
TRBD2	TRBV5-6	TRBJ2-5	once	TGTGCCAGCAGCTTCCCCGGACTAGCGGCAGAGACCCAGTACTTC	CASSFPGLAAETQYF
TRBD2	TRBV7-2	TRBJ2-5	.	TGTGCCAGCAGCTTAGGGACTAGCGGGGGTCAAGAGACCCAGTACTTC	CASSLGTSGGQETQYF
TRBD1	TRBV7-9	TRBJ1-2	.	TGTGCCAGCAGCATCCACAGGGGGCACGGAAACTATGGCTACACCTTC	CASSIHRGHGNYGYTF
TRBD2	TRBV7-3	TRBJ2-1	.	TGTGCCAGCAGCTCGACCGGGACTAGCGGGGGGGCCCTGTTCTTC	CASSSTGTSGGALFF
.	TRBV7-2	TRBJ2-5	.	TGTGCCAGCAGCTTTAGGCGGGGACTCCAAGAGACCCAGTACTTC	CASSFRRGLQETQYF
.	TRBV6-2/TRBV6-3	TRBJ2-5	.	TGTGCCAGCAGTTACAGAAAGGCTAGCGAAGAGACCCAGTACTTC	CASSYRKASEETQYF
TRBD1	TRBV4-1	TRBJ2-7	.	TGCGCCAGCAGCCGCCAGCCGGGACAGGGCCTATACGAGCAGTACTTC	CASSRQPGQGLYEQYF
.	TRBV30	TRBJ2-7	.	TGTGCCTGGAGTGTTTTTACCTACGAGCAGTACTTC	CAWSVFTYEQYF
.	TRBV29-1	TRBJ1-1	.	TGCAGCGTTGAAAGTCCCCCCACCCGGGTAGCTTTCTTT	CSVESPPTRVAFF
.	TRBV6-4	TRBJ1-1	few	TGTGCCACCTCACTAACGATGAACACTGAAGCTTTCTTT	CATSLTMNTEAFF
.	TRBV18	TRBJ1-6	few	TGTGCCAGCTCCCCTAAGGACCAGGGCCTATTTGGCACACCCCTCCACTTT	CASSPKDQGLFGTPLHF
.	TRBV5-6	TRBJ1-3	.	TGTGCCACAGGGCCTTGGGCGAGCTCTGGAAACACCATATATTTT	CATGPWASSGNTIYF
.	TRBV19	TRBJ1-5	.	TGTGCCAGTAGGGGGGGGAGGCGGGTGGATCAGCCCCAGCATTTT	CASRGGRRVDQPQHF
TRBD2	TRBV3-1/TRBV3-2	TRBJ2-1	.	TGTGCCAGCAGCCCGCCTAGCGGGGGGGTAGATGAGCAGTTCTTC	CASSPPSGGVDEQFF
TRBD2	TRBV18	TRBJ2-7	.	TGTGCCAGCTCACCAGGACTAGCGGGGGAACACGAGCAGTACTTC	CASSPGLAGEHEQYF